These 32 T cell receptor beta chains were all obtained from the same sample, sequenced in a study of blood T cell repertoires in COVID-19. The table came from immunoSEQ multiplex PCR; TCRdb's copy has only in-frame clones and leaves some out. The data hold roughly 70,000 clones, with around nine tenths observed a single time. Sequencing was done on a sample of peripheral blood. The receptors shown here come from a human donor in a cohort sampled during active COVID-19.

This clone was seen a single time. The chain employs TRBV30 and TRBJ2-7, with 8 bases lining up with TRBD1. Germline V gene sequence: CDR1 GTSNPN, CDR2 SVGIG (reference sequence). V dropped 1 base and J dropped 0; count of bases not matched to a gene: 20. This CDR3 region has 20 residues. CDR3 protein: CAWSGYTGQGRIWSSYEQYF. The CDR3 coding sequence is TGTGCCTGGAGTGGGTATACCGGACAGGGAAGAATTTGGAGCTCCTACGAGCAGTACTTC.

This clone was counted a few times. The chain uses TRBV10-1 and TRBJ1-5; 8 bases are a match to TRBD1. The CDR3 loop spans 13 amino acids. Unmatched junction bases numbered 3, after V lost 2 bases and J lost 9 bases. The germline CDR1 and CDR2 sequences are WNHNN and SYGVQD (reference sequence). The CDR3 DNA reads as TGCGCCAGCAGTGAGGACGGGACAGGGCCCCAGCATTTT. Translation: CASSEDGTGPQHF.

This chain uses TRBV5-1 with TRBJ2-7, with 7 bases that match TRBD1. V trimming: 4 bases; J trimming: 3 bases; junction bases outside the gene matches: 4. Germline V gives CDR1 SGHRS, CDR2 YFSETQ. The CDR3 extends over 13 amino acids. The CDR3 DNA reads as TGCGCCAGCAGCGCGGACAGGTACTACGAGCAGTACTTC. Its protein product is CASSADRYYEQYF.

The V call is TRBV11-2, the J call TRBJ2-7; D possibly corresponds to TRBD2 (5 bases). The CDR3 totals 15 residues. Germline CDR1 SGHAT, CDR2 FQNNGV. V was clipped by 5 bases and J by 2 bases, with 16 bases between them. In DNA, the CDR3 is TGTGCCAGCAGCAATGACCGCGGACTTGCCTACGAGCAGTACTTC. This encodes CASSNDRGLAYEQYF.

The chain has TRBV5-1 and TRBJ2-5, with 10 nucleotides matching TRBD2. This CDR3 comprises 17 residues. Germline assignment: CDR1 SGHRS and CDR2 YFSETQ. The V gene end was trimmed by 1 base and the J gene end by 2 bases; junction bases not matched to a gene: 8. The CDR3 is CASSLMGVSGGQETQYF. Written as DNA, the CDR3 is TGCGCCAGCAGCTTGATGGGCGTTAGCGGGGGGCAAGAGACCCAGTACTTC.

The rearrangement joins TRBV30 to TRBJ1-6; 9 nucleotides match TRBD1. The CDR3 extends over 13 amino acids. J gave up 8 bases and V 6 bases, and 5 bases lay outside the gene matches. Per germline, CDR1 GTSNPN and CDR2 SVGIG (reference sequence). The CDR3 DNA reads TGTGCCTGTTCGGGACAGGGCTATTCACCCCTCCACTTT. It is translated as CACSGQGYSPLHF.

This chain joins TRBV11-2 and TRBJ2-7; 11 bases are a match to TRBD1. V lost 1 base and J lost 6; bases outside the gene matches: 11. Germline V gene sequence: CDR1 SGHAT, CDR2 FQNNGV. The CDR3 has 17 residues. The CDR3 loop reads CASSLGAGQGGPPEQYF. The DNA of the CDR3 is TGTGCCAGCAGCTTAGGGGCGGGACAGGGGGGCCCCCCCGAGCAGTACTTC.

This clone was seen once. The J gene is TRBJ2-7, the V gene TRBV6-2 or TRBV6-3; 7 bases align to TRBD1. CDR3 length equals 14 residues. The germline gives CDR1 MNHEY, CDR2 SVGEGT. With 5 bases clipped from V and 4 bases from J, the junction kept 8 bases outside the gene matches. Written as DNA, the CDR3 is TGTGCCAGCAGTGTGGGACAGAACCCTTACGAGCAGTACTTC. It yields the protein CASSVGQNPYEQYF.

This clone appeared a single time. The rearrangement links TRBV30 to TRBJ1-1; TRBD1 matches at 8 bases. Germline CDR1 GTSNPN, CDR2 SVGIG (reference sequence). V lost 4 bases, J lost 6 bases, and 7 bases stayed unmatched. This CDR3 is 13 amino acids long. CDR3 protein: CAWNGQGGPEAFF. The DNA for the CDR3 is TGTGCCTGGAACGGACAGGGTGGACCTGAAGCTTTCTTT.

V and J are TRBV12-3 or TRBV12-4 and TRBJ2-7, with D tentatively TRBD2 (6 bases). This CDR3 comprises 12 residues. The germline V and J ends were trimmed by 3 bases and 4 bases, with 7 bases remaining between them. The CDR3 spells CASSLGLYEQYF. The CDR3 bases are TGTGCCAGCAGTTTGGGACTGTACGAGCAGTACTTC.

The chain employs TRBV3-1 (or the pseudogene TRBV3-2) and TRBJ1-3, with 11 bases fitting TRBD1. This CDR3 has 18 amino acids. Germline CDR1 is LGHDT and CDR2 is YNNKEL (reference sequence). With V trimmed by 4 bases and J by 0 bases, 8 bases remained unmatched. CDR3 DNA: TGTGCCAGCAGCCGAAGACCGGGACAGGGGGACTCTGGAAACACCATATATTTT. Translated, it gives CASSRRPGQGDSGNTIYF.

This rearrangement joins TRBV30 to TRBJ2-7; 10 bases line up with TRBD1. The CDR3 extends over 14 amino acids. V shed 2 bases, J shed 6 bases, and the junction held 7 bases outside the gene matches. Germline V gene sequence: CDR1 GTSNPN, CDR2 SVGIG (reference sequence). DNA of the CDR3: TGTGCCTGGAGTTCCGGGACAGGGGACGGCGAGCAGTACTTC. Protein: CAWSSGTGDGEQYF.

V gene TRBV10-3 combines with J gene TRBJ1-4; 8 nucleotides match TRBD1. The CDR3 spans 14 residues. Germline V lookup: CDR1 ENHRY, CDR2 SYGVKD. Losses at the gene ends were 4 bases for V and 8 bases for J; bases not matched to a gene: 6. The CDR3 spells CAISATGVREKLFF. CDR3 nucleotide sequence: TGTGCCATCAGTGCGACAGGGGTGAGGGAAAAACTGTTTTTT.

J is TRBJ1-6 and V is TRBV30; D is possibly TRBD1 (5 bases). The V end lost 1 base, the J end lost 6 bases, and 16 bases lay between the germline ends. Germline V gene lookup returns CDR1 GTSNPN and CDR2 SVGIG (reference sequence). This CDR3 has 16 amino acids. CDR3 sequence: CAWSASGGRVNSPLHF. CDR3 DNA: TGTGCCTGGAGTGCCTCGGGGGGTCGGGTTAATTCACCCCTCCACTTT.

J is TRBJ2-1 and V is TRBV7-8; 8 bases map to TRBD2. J was trimmed by 4 bases and V by 7 bases; bases with no gene match: 6. Germline-derived CDR1 and CDR2 are SGHVS and FQNEAQ. CDR3 length: 14 residues. This CDR3 reads CASNLAGKYNEQFF. For the CDR3, the DNA is TGTGCCAGCAATCTAGCGGGTAAATACAATGAGCAGTTCTTC.

The rearrangement links TRBV19 to TRBJ1-5; perhaps TRBD1 as D (5 bases). The CDR3 runs to 15 residues. Germline lookup yields CDR1 LNHDA and CDR2 SQIVND (reference sequence). With 3 bases removed from V and 3 bases from J, the gap between germline ends came to 12 bases. Here the CDR3 DNA reads TGTGCCAGTAGTATGTATGAAGGGGCCAATCAGCCCCAGCATTTT. This codes for CASSMYEGANQPQHF. Using reference TRBV19 and TRBJ1-5 for the parts outside the CDR3, the full variable domain is DGGITQSPKYLFRKEGQNVTLSCEQNLNHDAMYWYRQDPGQGLRLIYYSQIVNDFQKGDIAEGYSVSREKKESFPLTVTSAQKNPTAFYLCASSMYEGANQPQHFGDGTRLSIL.

V and J are TRBV6-5 and TRBJ2-7, with TRBD2 identical over 7 bases. Germline CDR1 and CDR2: MNHEY and SVGAGI. There are 13 residues in the CDR3. With 7 bases clipped from V and 4 bases from J, the junction kept 7 bases outside the gene matches. The CDR3 nucleotides are TGTGCCAGCATATATCCGGGGGGATACGAGCAGTACTTC. Translated: CASIYPGGYEQYF.

CDR3 nucleotides: TGTGCCAGCAGTGACTCTTCACTATCCTACAATGAGCAGTTCTTC. This codes for CASSDSSLSYNEQFF. The chain recombines TRBV6-4 with TRBJ2-1; D is uncertain. This CDR3 spans 15 amino acids. Trimming cost V 0 bases and J 1 base, with 7 bases left between them. CDR1 is MRHNA and CDR2 is SNTAGT in the germline V gene.

The V gene is TRBV15, the J gene TRBJ2-7; 10 nucleotides agree with TRBD1. The CDR3 is made up of 14 amino acids. Germline V gives CDR1 LNHNV, CDR2 YYDKDF (reference sequence). Trimming removed 5 bases from V and 5 bases from J; junction bases left unmatched: 6. The CDR3 protein is CATSAGDRGHEQYF. In DNA, the CDR3 is TGTGCCACCAGCGCCGGAGACAGGGGGCACGAGCAGTACTTC. Full variable domain (remainder filled in from reference TRBV15 and TRBJ2-7): DAMVIQNPRYQVTQFGKPVTLSCSQTLNHNVMYWYQQKSSQAPKLLFHYYDKDFNNEADTPDNFQSRRPNTSFCFLDIRSPGLGDTAMYLCATSAGDRGHEQYFGPGTRLTVT.

V gene TRBV7-3 combines with J gene TRBJ2-6; the match to TRBD1 covers 8 bases. The V segment lost 6 bases and the J segment 0 bases; nucleotides outside the gene matches: 10. The CDR3 has 18 residues. The germline CDR1 and CDR2 sequences are SGHTA and FQGTGA. CDR3 in DNA: TGTGCCAGCAGTTCTTCAGGGGGCGCGGTCTCTGGGGCCAACGTCCTGACTTTC. This gives the protein CASSSSGGAVSGANVLTF.

The chain links TRBV5-1 to TRBJ2-7; TRBD1 is a possible D gene (5 bases). V dropped 4 bases and J dropped 3 bases, with 14 bases sitting between them. The CDR3 covers 14 residues. Germline CDR1 SGHRS, CDR2 YFSETQ. CDR3 protein: CASSEDKGLYEQYF. The CDR3 DNA follows: TGCGCCAGCAGCGAGGACAAAGGGCTCTACGAGCAGTACTTC.

The rearrangement links TRBV23-1 to TRBJ2-7; D perhaps matches TRBD1 (6 bases). TRBV23-1 counts as an open reading frame of uncertain function. The CDR3 sequence is 22 residues long. With 2 bases removed from V and 0 bases from J, the gap between germline ends came to 32 bases. The DNA of the CDR3 is TGCGCCAGCAGTCAAATTTTTGTGGCCGGGCAATACCGAGGACAGCGCTCCTACGAGCAGTACTTC. Translating gives CASSQIFVAGQYRGQRSYEQYF.

The chain employs TRBV19 and TRBJ2-7; possible D gene TRBD1, 6 bases. Trimming pared 2 bases from V and 0 bases from J, leaving 11 bases between. CDR3 length: 15 residues. CDR1 and CDR2 from the germline V gene are LNHDA and SQIVND (reference sequence). Written as DNA, the CDR3 is TGTGCCAGTAGTATATTGGGGGCTTCCTCCTACGAGCAGTACTTC. Encoded protein: CASSILGASSYEQYF. The variable domain in full, completed from reference TRBV19 and TRBJ2-7, reads DGGITQSPKYLFRKEGQNVTLSCEQNLNHDAMYWYRQDPGQGLRLIYYSQIVNDFQKGDIAEGYSVSREKKESFPLTVTSAQKNPTAFYLCASSILGASSYEQYFGPGTRLTVT.

The CDR3 bases are TGCGCCAGCAGCTTGAAGGTAGTCCGACAGGGAGATCACACTGAAGCTTTCTTT. Translation: CASSLKVVRQGDHTEAFF. This chain uses TRBV5-1 with TRBJ1-1; 7 bases agree with TRBD1. V dropped 1 base and J dropped 3; count of bases not matched to a gene: 15. Germline V gene sequence: CDR1 SGHRS, CDR2 YFSETQ. The CDR3 totals 18 residues.

V and J are TRBV6-6 and TRBJ1-2; TRBD1 aligns across 9 bases. CDR3 length: 15 residues. The V and J ends lost 4 bases and 8 bases, in that order; junction bases with no gene match: 11. CDR1 and CDR2 (germline): MNHNY, SVGAGI (reference sequence). Here the CDR3 reads CASSFLQGAAEGYTF. CDR3 DNA sequence: TGTGCCAGCAGTTTCCTACAGGGGGCGGCGGAAGGCTACACCTTC.

The CDR3 sequence is CASSAPSRVDEQFF. Here the CDR3 DNA reads TGTGCCAGCAGCGCCCCTTCCAGGGTTGATGAGCAGTTCTTC. V gene TRBV9 combines with J gene TRBJ2-1; TRBD1 is a possible D gene (5 bases). This CDR3 has 14 amino acids. V was pared by 3 bases and J by 8 bases, with 15 bases between. Looked up from germline, CDR1 is SGDLS and CDR2 is YYNGEE.

The chain links TRBV12-5 to TRBJ1-1, with D tentatively TRBD1 (6 bases). In germline, CDR1 is LGHNT, CDR2 FRNRAP. The CDR3 is made up of 15 amino acids. The V end was cut by 2 bases, the J end by 1 base, with 11 bases between. The CDR3 is CASGLQGSGNTEAFF. CDR3 DNA sequence: TGTGCTAGTGGTTTGCAGGGGTCAGGGAACACTGAAGCTTTCTTT.

This clone was seen once. The rearrangement links TRBV6-5 to TRBJ2-7; 7 bases match TRBD2. The CDR3 is made up of 13 amino acids. Trimming took 5 bases from V and 2 from J; bases not matched to a gene: 3. CDR1 MNHEY and CDR2 SVGAGI come from the germline V gene. This CDR3 reads CASSKRETYEQYF. CDR3 DNA: TGTGCCAGCAGTAAGCGGGAAACCTACGAGCAGTACTTC.

This chain joins TRBV4-1 and TRBJ2-3; D is ambiguous. This CDR3 has 16 residues. Germline loops: CDR1 MGHRA, CDR2 YSYEKL. V was shortened by 1 base and J by 6 bases, with 17 bases between the two germline ends. The CDR3 sequence is CASSQGVAPSPDTQYF. The CDR3 nucleotides are TGCGCCAGCAGCCAAGGGGTAGCCCCTTCCCCCGATACGCAGTATTTT.

The gene calls are TRBV7-2 and TRBJ2-7, with 9 bases fitting TRBD1. CDR3 length: 14 amino acids. The V and J ends lost 1 base and 5 bases, in that order; junction bases with no gene match: 3. The germline V gene has CDR1 SGHTA and CDR2 FQGNSA. The CDR3 DNA reads TGTGCCAGCAGCTTAGGGGGACAGGGAGACGAGCAGTACTTC. This codes for CASSLGGQGDEQYF.

The chain employs TRBV27 and TRBJ1-5; the D gene is possibly TRBD1 (5 bases). V lost 2 bases to trimming and J lost 2 bases, with 10 bases between them. From germline, CDR1 is MNHEY and CDR2 SMNVEV (reference sequence). The CDR3 has 15 residues. Here the CDR3 DNA reads TGTGCCAGCAGTTTAATCGGGGGGGGCAATCAGCCCCAGCATTTT. The encoded protein is CASSLIGGGNQPQHF.

The gene calls are TRBV9 and TRBJ2-7, with D possibly being TRBD1 (5 bases). This CDR3 has 15 amino acids. V lost 0 bases and J 0 bases, leaving 10 bases between the germline ends. The V gene's germline CDR1 is SGDLS and CDR2 YYNGEE. The CDR3 bases are TGTGCCAGCAGCGTAGGTCAGGGCATCTCCTACGAGCAGTACTTC. Translation gives CASSVGQGISYEQYF.